This TCR beta chain emerged from a study of tumor-infiltrating lymphocytes in localized non-small cell lung cancer. Germline V gene sequence: CDR1 ENHRY, CDR2 SYGVKD. The ends were cut back, 0 bases at V and 0 bases at J, with 12 bases in the middle. The CDR3 sequence is 16 residues long. Some clones are missing from TCRdb's copy, which holds only in-frame ones; the method was immunoSEQ multiplex PCR. The data show 10,000 to 13,000 clones, around 85% seen once. This chain uses TRBV10-3 with TRBJ2-7; D not certain. Material: uninvolved lung tissue not adjacent to the tumor. The clonotype comes from a human donor with non-small cell lung cancer. The CDR3 bases are TGTGCCATCAGTGAGTCGAAGGTAACAGTCTCCTACGAGCAGTACTTC. Amino acid sequence: CAISESKVTVSYEQYF.